This T cell receptor beta chain was profiled in a study of OX40 agonist ivuxolimab in advanced cancers. Study as a whole: Earlier anti-PD-1, anti-PD-L1 or anti-CTLA-4 therapy was permitted; less than 50% had received some.

Measured with immunoSEQ multiplex PCR; TCRdb has only the in-frame clones, and not every one. Altogether 12,000 to 15,000 clones are present, 77% being singletons, with the ten largest covering roughly 35%. V was pared by 4 bases and J by 2 bases, with 9 bases between. The CDR3 covers 13 residues. Germline CDR1 reads SGHNT; CDR2 reads YYREEE (reference sequence). This chain connects TRBV5-4 to TRBJ1-2; D uncertain. The source of this sequence is an adult with an advanced solid tumor such as melanoma, head and neck, liver or kidney cancer. The sample here was CD4+ or CD8+ T cells sorted from blood, taken in a trial of the OX40 agonist ivuxolimab. The chain's CDR3 is CASSLALNYGYTF. CDR3 in DNA: TGTGCCAGCAGCCTGGCCCTAAACTATGGCTACACCTTC.